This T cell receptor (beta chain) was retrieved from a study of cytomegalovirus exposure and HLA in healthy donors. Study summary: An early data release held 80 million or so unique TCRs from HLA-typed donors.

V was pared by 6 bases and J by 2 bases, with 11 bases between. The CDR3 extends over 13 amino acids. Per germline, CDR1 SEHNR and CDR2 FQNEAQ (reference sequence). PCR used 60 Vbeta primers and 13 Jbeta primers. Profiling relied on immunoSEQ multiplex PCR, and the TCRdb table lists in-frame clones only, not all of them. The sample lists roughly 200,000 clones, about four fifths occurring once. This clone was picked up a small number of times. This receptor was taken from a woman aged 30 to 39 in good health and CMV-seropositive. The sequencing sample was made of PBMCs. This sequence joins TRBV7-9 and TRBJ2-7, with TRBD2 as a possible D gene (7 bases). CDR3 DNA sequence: TGTGCCAGCAGGGGGGGGCCCACCTACGAGCAGTACTTC. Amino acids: CASRGGPTYEQYF. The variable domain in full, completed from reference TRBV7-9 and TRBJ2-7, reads DTGVSQNPRHKITKRGQNVTFRCDPISEHNRLYWYRQTLGQGPEFLTYFQNEAQLEKSRLLSDRFSAERPKGSFSTLEIQRTEQGDSAMYLCASRGGPTYEQYFGPGTRLTVT.